This T cell receptor beta chain derives from a study of Ad26.COV2.S vaccination and SARS-CoV-2 variants. The overall study: Intramuscularly, Ad26.COV2.S was given either once or twice, 56 days apart.

Deletions cut 9 bases from V and 5 bases from J, with 19 bases between. The CDR3 consists of 14 residues. Germline V gene lookup returns CDR1 LNHDA and CDR2 SQIVND (reference sequence). Profiled with immunoSEQ multiplex PCR; TCRdb holds only in-frame clones, not every one. This sample has some 420,000 clones, with 70% to 90% found just once. Noted treatment: 15 to 20 received Ad26.COV2.S at low or high dose, single or two shots; about 5 received placebo; per-sample allocation not given. Sampling was performed 63 days after the first vaccine or placebo injection. The J gene is TRBJ2-5, the V gene TRBV19; no reliable D call. Material: peripheral blood, obtained in a trial of Ad26.COV2.S vaccine versus placebo. The clonotype originates from a person aged 18-60 years who received the Ad26.COV2.S COVID-19 vaccine or a placebo. In nucleotides, the CDR3 is TGTGCCAGCTCACCGCAGGACCTGCTGGAGACCCAGTACTTC. Protein: CASSPQDLLETQYF.